This is a list of T cell receptor beta chains from one sample in a study of early T cells in non-severe SARS-CoV-2 infection. TCRdb used MiXCR to reprocess the 5' RACE reads, holding one entry per CDR3 protein. The table includes roughly 120,000 distinct CDR3 sequences, roughly an eighth detected once. Sequencing used whole blood, obtained at baseline. The receptors originated from an adult who was a healthcare worker with PCR-confirmed SARS-CoV-2 infection or an uninfected control (not recorded which). Both conserved end residues are part of each CDR3. A D gene is named only where the DNA matches it firmly. Size values are once, few and many counts, or a class for expanded clones, and some rows have none.

DNA: TGCAGCGTTGCGCTGGGAGATAACTATGGCTACACCTTC
CDR3: CSVALGDNYGYTF
size: many
J: TRBJ1-2
D: -
V: TRBV29-1

DNA: TGTGCCAGCAGTGCCGGGACCACGAATTCACCCCTCCACTTT
CDR3: CASSAGTTNSPLHF
size: few
J: TRBJ1-6
D: -
V: TRBV27

DNA: TGCAGTGCTAGAGATTCCAACAGGCTCTCTGAAGCTTTCTTT
CDR3: CSARDSNRLSEAFF
size: few
J: TRBJ1-1
D: -
V: TRBV20-1

DNA: TGTGCCAGCAGCTCTACCACGGACAGGGGGTACAAAGGCTACAATGAGCAGTTCTTC
CDR3: CASSSTTDRGYKGYNEQFF
size: -
J: TRBJ2-1
D: TRBD1
V: TRBV13

DNA: TGTGCTAGTGCCTACCAAGGAGGGTCGGGCGAGCAGTACTTC
CDR3: CASAYQGGSGEQYF
size: few
J: TRBJ2-7
D: -
V: TRBV12-5

DNA: TGCGCCAGCAGCCAAGATTCCAGGGGGAACAATGAGCAGTTCTTC
CDR3: CASSQDSRGNNEQFF
size: -
J: TRBJ2-1
D: TRBD1
V: TRBV4-1

DNA: TGCAGTGCTAGAGATAGCGGAGGACTAGCCCATTACAATGAGCAGTTCTTC
CDR3: CSARDSGGLAHYNEQFF
size: once
J: TRBJ2-1
D: TRBD2
V: TRBV20-1

DNA: TGTGCCAGCAGTAAAAGACAGGGTCTGTACGAGCAGTACTTC
CDR3: CASSKRQGLYEQYF
size: -
J: TRBJ2-7
D: TRBD1
V: TRBV27

DNA: TGTGCCAGCAGCTTAGCCCCGGACAGGGTCAACTATGGCTACACCTTC
CDR3: CASSLAPDRVNYGYTF
size: -
J: TRBJ1-2
D: TRBD1
V: TRBV7-8

DNA: TGTGCCAGCAGTGGGGGGGACAGATCTTACGAGCAGTACTTC
CDR3: CASSGGDRSYEQYF
size: many
J: TRBJ2-7
D: -
V: TRBV6-1

DNA: TGCAGCGTTGAAGAAACCAGAGATACGCAGTATTTT
CDR3: CSVEETRDTQYF
size: few
J: TRBJ2-3
D: -
V: TRBV29-1

DNA: TGTGCTAGTGGTCTGACTTCCTACGAGCAGTACTTC
CDR3: CASGLTSYEQYF
size: few
J: TRBJ2-7
D: -
V: TRBV12-5

DNA: TGCAGTGCTAGCCTGGGCTCTATCTCTGGACGTGGCTACACCTTC
CDR3: CSASLGSISGRGYTF
size: -
J: TRBJ1-2
D: -
V: TRBV20-1

DNA: TGTGCCTGGAGTCCATATATAGACAATGAGCAGTTCTTC
CDR3: CAWSPYIDNEQFF
size: -
J: TRBJ2-1
D: -
V: TRBV30

DNA: TGTGCCAGCAGTATAGGACTAGCGGGGGGGCATTATGCAGATACGCAGTATTTT
CDR3: CASSIGLAGGHYADTQYF
size: -
J: TRBJ2-3
D: TRBD2
V: TRBV12-3/TRBV12-4

DNA: TGCAGTGCTAGCCCGATTACAGGAAGGAACACTGAAGCTTTCTTT
CDR3: CSASPITGRNTEAFF
size: few
J: TRBJ1-1
D: -
V: TRBV20-1

DNA: TGTGCCAGAAGCTTGGGGGCGGCCAGAAATTGCACAGATACGCAGTATTTT
CDR3: CARSLGAARNCTDTQYF
size: -
J: TRBJ2-3
D: -
V: TRBV5-3

DNA: TGCAGTGCTAGTAGCAGGGGCACTGAAGCTTTCTTT
CDR3: CSASSRGTEAFF
size: -
J: TRBJ1-1
D: -
V: TRBV20-1

DNA: TGTGCCAGCTCACCAGGACAGCTGTACGGCTACGAGCAGTACTTC
CDR3: CASSPGQLYGYEQYF
size: few
J: TRBJ2-7
D: -
V: TRBV18

DNA: TGTGCCTGGAGTGTGGAAAACACAGATACGCAGTATTTT
CDR3: CAWSVENTDTQYF
size: -
J: TRBJ2-3
D: -
V: TRBV30

DNA: TGTGCCAGCAGCCGGGACGGCAACGTCCTGACTTTC
CDR3: CASSRDGNVLTF
size: -
J: TRBJ2-6
D: -
V: TRBV28

DNA: TGTGCCAGCAGCCAGGCCTTGAAGACTAGCGGGGCCTACGAGCAGTACTTC
CDR3: CASSQALKTSGAYEQYF
size: few
J: TRBJ2-7
D: TRBD2
V: TRBV3-1

DNA: TGTGCCAGCAGTCGGCCAGGGAATTCCAATCAGCCCCAGCATTTT
CDR3: CASSRPGNSNQPQHF
size: -
J: TRBJ1-5
D: -
V: TRBV12-3/TRBV12-4

DNA: TGTGCCAGCAGTTTGGCGGAAAAACTGTTTTTT
CDR3: CASSLAEKLFF
size: -
J: TRBJ1-4
D: -
V: TRBV2

DNA: TGCGCCAGCAGCCAAGTGTACAGGGGTGACTACGAGCAGTACTTC
CDR3: CASSQVYRGDYEQYF
size: -
J: TRBJ2-7
D: TRBD1
V: TRBV4-1

DNA: TGTGCCAGCTCACCACCGGGAAAGGACTATGGCTACACCTTC
CDR3: CASSPPGKDYGYTF
size: -
J: TRBJ1-2
D: -
V: TRBV18

DNA: TGCGCCAGCAGCCCAGGACCGGGACAGGGTCTGATCTACAATGAGCAGTTCTTC
CDR3: CASSPGPGQGLIYNEQFF
size: -
J: TRBJ2-1
D: TRBD1
V: TRBV5-1

DNA: TGTGCCTGGACGCCGGGGAGCTCCTACAATGAGCAGTTCTTC
CDR3: CAWTPGSSYNEQFF
size: -
J: TRBJ2-1
D: -
V: TRBV30

DNA: TGTGCCTGGAGTGGAGTTTTCACTGAAGCTTTCTTT
CDR3: CAWSGVFTEAFF
size: many
J: TRBJ1-1
D: -
V: TRBV30

DNA: TGCGCCAGCAGCTTGCCTCTGGGGCCCTCCACCGGGGAGCTGTTTTTT
CDR3: CASSLPLGPSTGELFF
size: many
J: TRBJ2-2
D: -
V: TRBV5-1

DNA: TGTGCCACCAGTGACGAGACAGTCCCCTACGAGCAGTACTTC
CDR3: CATSDETVPYEQYF
size: many
J: TRBJ2-7
D: -
V: TRBV24-1

DNA: TGTGCCAGCAGCCCCCCTGAACATACGCAGTATTTT
CDR3: CASSPPEHTQYF
size: -
J: TRBJ2-3
D: -
V: TRBV7-9

DNA: TGCAGTGCTAGAGATCTGGCGTTGAGCTCCTACAATGAGCAGTTCTTC
CDR3: CSARDLALSSYNEQFF
size: few
J: TRBJ2-1
D: -
V: TRBV20-1

DNA: TGCGCCAGCAGCGCTGGACAGGGAAGAGCCAAAAACATTCAGTACTTC
CDR3: CASSAGQGRAKNIQYF
size: few
J: TRBJ2-4
D: TRBD1
V: TRBV5-1

DNA: TGTGCCAGCAGCTCCCTCGTGTCGAATGAGCAGTTCTTC
CDR3: CASSSLVSNEQFF
size: many
J: TRBJ2-1
D: -
V: TRBV7-2

DNA: TGTGCCAGCACGCCGGCAGGGGCGAGGAACACTGAAGCTTTCTTT
CDR3: CASTPAGARNTEAFF
size: -
J: TRBJ1-1
D: -
V: TRBV9

DNA: TGTGCCAGCAGTAGGAGGACATTCCAAGAGACCCAGTACTTC
CDR3: CASSRRTFQETQYF
size: -
J: TRBJ2-5
D: -
V: TRBV12-3/TRBV12-4

DNA: TGTGCCAGCAGCTTGGTTTACACCGGGGAGCTGTTTTTT
CDR3: CASSLVYTGELFF
size: few
J: TRBJ2-2
D: -
V: TRBV11-2

DNA: TGTGCCAGCAGCCCCGGGCTACAGCTGAACACTGAAGCTTTCTTT
CDR3: CASSPGLQLNTEAFF
size: few
J: TRBJ1-1
D: -
V: TRBV7-8

DNA: TGTGCCAGCAGTTACTCCCGATTAGGCCCCGCAGATACGCAGTATTTT
CDR3: CASSYSRLGPADTQYF
size: few
J: TRBJ2-3
D: -
V: TRBV6-5

DNA: TGCGCCAGCAGCCCAACCTTAGCGGGGACCCGCTACAATGAGCAGTTCTTC
CDR3: CASSPTLAGTRYNEQFF
size: few
J: TRBJ2-1
D: TRBD2
V: TRBV5-1

DNA: TGTGCCAGCAGCCCTACCGGGACGAACTCCTACGAGCAGTACTTC
CDR3: CASSPTGTNSYEQYF
size: many
J: TRBJ2-7
D: -
V: TRBV28

DNA: TGTGCCAGCAGTCCAAGGGACGGTTACAATGAGCAGTTCTTC
CDR3: CASSPRDGYNEQFF
size: -
J: TRBJ2-1
D: -
V: TRBV11-2

DNA: TGCGCCAGCAGCCAAGTTCGGGTCCGAGGTGGCTACACCTTC
CDR3: CASSQVRVRGGYTF
size: few
J: TRBJ1-2
D: -
V: TRBV4-1

DNA: TGTGCCAGCAGCTCCCTTGCGGGGGGGTACAATGAGCAGTTCTTC
CDR3: CASSSLAGGYNEQFF
size: -
J: TRBJ2-1
D: TRBD2
V: TRBV7-6